This T cell receptor (beta chain) was identified during a study of shared clonotypes between healthy human individuals (dated by TCRdb to the early 2020s). For the wider study: The cohort included three men and a couple of women between 18 and 49 years of age. For each donor, CD4 naive and CD4 memory were each given three plates, CD8 naive was given two plates, and CD8 memory was given one plate. To estimate repertoire size and how much clonotype sharing occurs between individuals, the study deeply sequenced the blood TCR repertoires of several healthy adults. To increase sequencing depth and limit assay-specific biases, different laboratories used diverse techniques to prepare libraries and sequence TCR repertoires. Each donor's leukapheresis produced roughly between about 0.85 and 10 billion PBMCs.

Beyond this particular receptor, the publication reports: Pairwise subsampling indicated that sequencing depth was expected to affect the degree of clonotype sharing among donors. Sharing across four donors was observed for approximately 5% of naive CD4, 3.5% of naive CD8, about 2.3% of memory CD4, and approximately 0.41% of memory CD8 clonotypes. Estimated clonotype richness was generally larger for naive than for memory subsets. Even with the large sequencing depth, rarefaction of the sorted-subset datasets indicated that sequencing was incomplete. The genetic and exposure-history diversity represented was limited by the small number of donors. Sampling was restricted to blood, and TCR repertoires in tissue are likely to differ from TCR repertoires in blood. Higher generation probabilities were observed for clonotypes shared by all four sorted-subset donors than for non-shared clonotypes.

Reading from cysteine to phenylalanine, the CDR3 counts 15 amino acids. The DNA shown is the 45-base CDR3, in frame from base 1. Unmatched junction bases come to 6, with V trimmed by 6 bases and J by 0 bases. CDR1 and CDR2 (MNHEY, SMNVEV) derive from the germline V gene (reference sequence). This clone is a singleton in its sample. The antigen it recognizes is unknown. No much larger clone exists at a distance of one base, and base qualities are not known. CD8 naive samples were obtained by positive selection for CCR7 among CD45RO-negative cells, yielding a CD45RA+CCR7+ population from which TemRA cells were excluded. Healthy HIV-negative adults with no recently reported acute infections or vaccinations were included as donors. Only Caucasian adults living in Nashville, Tennessee, USA were represented among the donors. After blood collection by leukapheresis, PBMCs were isolated using Ficoll-Histopaque density gradient centrifugation and then cryopreserved in the vapor phase of liquid nitrogen. Analytical flow cytometry was used to check the purity and quantity of every magnetically sorted T cell population. Genomic DNA was isolated from each sorted fraction and quantified by UV absorbance on a Nanodrop 2000c.

Using the deep immunoSEQ assay, multiplex PCR amplified TCR CDR3 regions from genomic DNA. Genomic DNA extracted from each cell subset was distributed evenly over all wells of several immunoSEQ 96-well plates, and each plate served as one replicate. For sorted subsets, 200 ng of genomic DNA, equivalent to tens of thousands of T cell genomes, went into each replicate PCR. The purified libraries were quantified using a Qubit 3.0 fluorometer, sized with a Bioanalyzer 2100, and then quantified again using the KAPA Library Quantification kit. A separate single-read 150-cycle Illumina NextSeq 550 flow cell was used to sequence each immunoSEQ 96-well plate. The published analysis was carried out like this. Because the immunoSEQ output included only junctional sequences and no quality scores, the filtering could not be the same as the filtering used for full-length reads. Sequences were annotated with PyIR, a Python wrapper for IgBLAST v1.9, using IMGT germline references to assign V/J genes and CDR3. Reads were filtered out if the reads had weak V/J assignments (E-value above 1e-6), no CDR3, stop codons, out-of-frame junctions, or ambiguous translated residues. V3J clonotypes were defined as sequences sharing an identical inferred V gene, J gene, and CDR3 amino acid sequence. Percentage overlap between repertoires was calculated by dividing the number of shared unique clonotypes by the size of the smaller repertoire. RTK rarefaction, the Chao1 estimator, and Recon v2.1 estimates of unobserved clonotypes were used to assess repertoire richness. OLGA was used to compute generation probabilities for all TCRbeta clonotypes that the gDNA method yielded from four donors. TCRdb obtained this table from immuneACCESS and retained in-frame rearrangements with V and J assigned. These tables miss some clones; where compared with another copy, unresolved V genes account for less than half of the shortfall, and the remainder is unexplained. That table furnishes V, J and clone size, whereas the DNA furnished D and trimming. Here the sample has 800,000 or so clones; about 96% occur a single time. Around 0.25% of the sample comes from the top ten.

The sequence derives from a man aged 25-45 years in good health. The sample comprised naive CD8+ T cells sorted from blood. This specimen's cell subset or site label, per the study, means: CD45RA+CCR7+. This chain joins TRBV27 to TRBJ2-3, with 7 bases matching TRBD1. CDR3 sequence: CASRQGVSSTDTQYF. The DNA is TGTGCCAGCAGGCAGGGGGTCTCTAGCACAGATACGCAGTATTTT.